This T cell receptor (beta chain) was sequenced during a study of low-dose radiotherapy and immunotherapy resistance in tumors. Study-wide background: Aspirin was administered orally at 300 mg daily for four cycles, commencing on cycle 1 day 1.

Noted time point: before trial treatment. Both TCRalpha and TCRbeta chains were reverse transcribed with V-gene-specific primers. Amplification of TCRs used a constant-region primer and V-primer adapter for about 20 PCR cycles. TCRdb re-derived calls from the reads in MiXCR, one entry per CDR3 protein. The sample holds more than 45,000 distinct CDR3 sequences; around 27% are singletons and the top ten take 5.5% to 6.5%. The CDR3 spans 14 residues. Trimming shortened V by 9 bases and J by 5 bases, and 20 bases separated the two germline ends. Germline assignment: CDR1 LNHDA and CDR2 SQIVND (reference sequence).

V gene TRBV19 combines with J gene TRBJ2-7, with D maybe TRBD1 (6 bases). Specimen: PBMCs, collected before treatment. The clonotype originates from a male donor with prostate cancer. CDR3 region: CASRTSEQGHEQYF. Written as DNA, the CDR3 is TGTGCCAGCAGAACTTCTGAACAGGGCCACGAGCAGTACTTC.